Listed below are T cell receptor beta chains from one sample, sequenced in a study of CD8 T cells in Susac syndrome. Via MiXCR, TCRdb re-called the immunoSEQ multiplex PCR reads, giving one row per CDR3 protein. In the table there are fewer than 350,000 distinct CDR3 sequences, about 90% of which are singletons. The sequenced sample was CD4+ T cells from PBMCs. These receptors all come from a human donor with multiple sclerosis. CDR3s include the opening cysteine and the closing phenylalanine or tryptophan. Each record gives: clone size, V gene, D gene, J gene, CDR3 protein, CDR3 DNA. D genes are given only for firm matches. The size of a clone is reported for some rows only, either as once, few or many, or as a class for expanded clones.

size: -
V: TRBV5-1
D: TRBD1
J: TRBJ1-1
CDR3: CASSLGRDRASTEAFF
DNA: TGCGCCAGCAGCTTGGGACGGGACAGGGCCAGCACTGAAGCTTTCTTT

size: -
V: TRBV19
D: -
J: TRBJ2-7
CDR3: CASSPRGRDEQYF
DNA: TGTGCCAGTAGTCCGAGGGGGAGGGACGAGCAGTACTTC

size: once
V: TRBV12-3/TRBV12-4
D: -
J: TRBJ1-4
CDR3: CASSFTEKLFF
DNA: TGTGCCAGCAGTTTTACCGAAAAACTGTTTTTT

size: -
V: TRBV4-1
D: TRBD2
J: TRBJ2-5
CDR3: CASSQEIAGGETQYF
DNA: TGCGCCAGCAGCCAAGAGATAGCGGGTGGTGAGACCCAGTACTTC

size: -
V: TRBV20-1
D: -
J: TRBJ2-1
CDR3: CSARGGVRRNEQFF
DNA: TGCAGTGCTAGAGGCGGAGTGCGACGCAATGAGCAGTTCTTC

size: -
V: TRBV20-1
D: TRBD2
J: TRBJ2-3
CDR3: CSARREGGADTQYF
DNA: TGCAGTGCTAGGCGGGAGGGAGGGGCAGATACGCAGTATTTT

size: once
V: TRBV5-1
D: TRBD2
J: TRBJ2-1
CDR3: CASSLVLAGGYNEQFF
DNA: TGCGCCAGCAGCTTGGTCCTAGCGGGAGGGTACAATGAGCAGTTCTTC

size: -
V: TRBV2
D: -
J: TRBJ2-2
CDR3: CASSRRGLDGELFF
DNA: TGTGCCAGCAGTAGAAGGGGCTTAGACGGGGAGCTGTTTTTT

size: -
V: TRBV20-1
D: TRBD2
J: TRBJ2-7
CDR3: CSARTLTASGSPTYEQYF
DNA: TGCAGTGCTAGAACCCTCACAGCCAGCGGGAGCCCTACCTACGAGCAGTACTTC

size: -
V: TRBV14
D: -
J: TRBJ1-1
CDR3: CASSPLRGTEAFF
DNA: TGTGCCAGCAGCCCCCTCAGGGGCACTGAAGCTTTCTTT

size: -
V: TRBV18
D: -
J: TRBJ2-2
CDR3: CASSPQSGELFF
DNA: TGTGCCAGCTCACCACAGTCCGGGGAGCTGTTTTTT

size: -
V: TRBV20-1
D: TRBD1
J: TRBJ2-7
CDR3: CSASRDRVTDYEQYF
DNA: TGCAGTGCTAGCCGGGACAGGGTTACCGATTACGAGCAGTACTTC

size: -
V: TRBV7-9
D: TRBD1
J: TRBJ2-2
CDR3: CASSPFEGATGELFF
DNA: TGTGCCAGCTCCCCCTTTGAGGGGGCCACCGGGGAGCTGTTTTTT

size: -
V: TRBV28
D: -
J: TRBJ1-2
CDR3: CASSLRGREGGYTF
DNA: TGTGCCAGCAGTTTAAGGGGCCGGGAAGGAGGCTACACCTTC

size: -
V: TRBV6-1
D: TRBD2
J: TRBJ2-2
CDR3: CASSEKISGSGRELFF
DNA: TGTGCCAGCAGTGAAAAGATAAGCGGGAGTGGCCGGGAGCTGTTTTTT

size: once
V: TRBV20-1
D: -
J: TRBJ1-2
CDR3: CSARDQWTGTF
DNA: TGCAGTGCTAGAGACCAGTGGACTGGCACCTTC

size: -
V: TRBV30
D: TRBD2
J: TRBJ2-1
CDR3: CAWSVKAGANEQFF
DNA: TGTGCCTGGAGTGTAAAAGCGGGAGCTAATGAGCAGTTCTTC

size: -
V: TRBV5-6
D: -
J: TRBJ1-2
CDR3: CASSQVQGNGYTF
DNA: TGTGCCAGCAGCCAGGTACAGGGAAATGGCTACACCTTC

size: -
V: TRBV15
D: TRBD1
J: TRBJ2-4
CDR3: CATSIFMGQGKNIQYF
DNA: TGTGCCACCAGCATTTTCATGGGACAGGGGAAAAACATTCAGTACTTC

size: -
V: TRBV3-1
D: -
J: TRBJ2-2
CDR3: CASSHIATGELFF
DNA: TGTGCCAGCAGCCATATAGCGACCGGGGAGCTGTTTTTT

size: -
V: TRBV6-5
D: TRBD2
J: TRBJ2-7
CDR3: CASKPKRTSSYEQYF
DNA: TGTGCCAGCAAACCGAAGAGGACTAGCTCCTACGAGCAGTACTTC

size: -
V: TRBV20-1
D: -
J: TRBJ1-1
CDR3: CSASGGLTEAFF
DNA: TGCAGTGCTAGCGGGGGGTTGACTGAAGCTTTCTTT

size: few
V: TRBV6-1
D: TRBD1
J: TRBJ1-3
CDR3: CASGRTGSGNTIYF
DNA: TGTGCCAGTGGGAGGACAGGCTCTGGAAACACCATATATTTT

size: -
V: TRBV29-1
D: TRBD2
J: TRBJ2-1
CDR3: CSVVPGGGRSYNEQFF
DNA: TGCAGCGTCGTACCTGGCGGGGGACGCTCCTACAATGAGCAGTTCTTC

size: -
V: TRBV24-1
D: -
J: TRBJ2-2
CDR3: CATSDLRSQPAGELFF
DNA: TGTGCCACCAGTGATTTGCGAAGCCAGCCTGCCGGGGAGCTGTTTTTT

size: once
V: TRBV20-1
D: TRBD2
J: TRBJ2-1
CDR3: CSARGGTSGSSYNEQFF
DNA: TGCAGTGCTAGAGGTGGGACTAGCGGGAGTAGTTACAATGAGCAGTTCTTC